Described below is a single T cell receptor beta chain sequence and its context. This entry comes from a study of blood T cell repertoires in COVID-19. Study context: Samples representing acute and convalescent COVID-19 were sourced from the United States, Italy and Spain. The analysed material was cDNA or gDNA that came from T cells, B-cell-depleted T cells, or PBMCs.

In the original analysis: Reference gene primer amplification gave nucleated cell count estimates. Clones were read by immunoSEQ multiplex PCR, and TCRdb kept only the in-frame ones, dropping some. The V and J calls and clone size come from that table; D and trimming were worked out from the DNA. The sample includes tens of thousands of clones, approximately 79% of them seen just once. V lost 6 bases and J 5 bases, leaving 16 bases between the germline ends. The CDR3 is 14 amino acids. CDR1 and CDR2 (germline): KGHSH, LQKENI. V and J are TRBV18 and TRBJ2-5; TRBD1 is a possible D gene (7 bases). The sequencing input was peripheral blood. The clonotype comes from an elderly woman with active or convalescent COVID-19. The CDR3 nucleotides are TGTGCCAGCTCTCTCGACAGGGCGGGGGAGACCCAGTACTTC. Its protein is CASSLDRAGETQYF. The full variable domain, completed using reference TRBV18 and TRBJ2-5, is NAGVMQNPRHLVRRRGQEARLRCSPMKGHSHVYWYRQLPEEGLKFMVYLQKENIIDESGMPKERFSAEFPKEGPSILRIQQVVRGDSAAYFCASSLDRAGETQYFGPGTRLLVL.